This T cell receptor (beta chain) was identified during a study of blood T cell repertoires in COVID-19. Overall study context: From T cells, B-cell-depleted T cells, or PBMCs came the material, which was cDNA or gDNA.

This CDR3 has 16 residues. Trimming cost V 0 bases and J 7 bases, with 20 bases left between them. Germline CDR1 and CDR2: SGDLS and YYNGEE. The table came from immunoSEQ multiplex PCR; TCRdb's copy has only in-frame clones and leaves some out. In the table there are around 290,000 clones, around 90% of which are singletons. The sample was PBMCs or T cells enriched from blood (not recorded which). The sequence derives from a woman in her twenties or thirties who had recovered from COVID-19. This rearrangement joins TRBV9 to TRBJ2-7; TRBD1 might be the D (5 bases). Here the CDR3 reads CASSVEGASMVEEQYF. The CDR3 DNA sequence: TGTGCCAGCAGCGTAGAAGGGGCCTCCATGGTCGAGGAGCAGTACTTC.